The 31 T cell receptor beta chains below all came from one sample that was sequenced in a study of identical twins. TCRdb reanalysed the 5' RACE reads using MiXCR and keeps one entry per CDR3 protein. The repertoire includes around 370,000 distinct CDR3 sequences, about 9% of them detected once, and roughly 8.7% sits in the top ten. Sample: naive T cells sorted from blood. These receptors were collected from a woman aged 50 to 65 in good health.

This clonotype has a count of ten or more. The chain recombines TRBV20-1 with TRBJ2-5; the match to TRBD2 covers 9 bases. Germline V CDR1 and CDR2: DFQATT, SNEGSKA (reference sequence). J gave up 2 bases and V 3 bases, and 4 bases lay outside the gene matches. The CDR3 covers 14 residues. The DNA for the CDR3 is TGCAGTGCTAGTTTGCTAGCGGGACAAGAGACCCAGTACTTC. Translation gives CSASLLAGQETQYF.

The table lists this clonotype with a few counts. The genes are TRBV5-1 and TRBJ2-3; TRBD2 might be the D (6 bases). V was trimmed by 3 bases and J by 3 bases, leaving 17 bases between them. This CDR3 has 16 residues. From germline, CDR1 is SGHRS and CDR2 YFSETQ. The CDR3 region has the DNA TGCGCCAGCAGCTCCCCCCTACGGGAGTGGACAGATACGCAGTATTTT. As protein: CASSSPLREWTDTQYF.

This clonotype was counted between two and nine times. The genes are TRBV29-1 and TRBJ1-5; D possibly corresponds to TRBD1 (5 bases). Germline V gene data show CDR1 as SQVTM and CDR2 as ANQGSEA. The CDR3 is made up of 15 amino acids. V lost 7 bases and J 2 bases, leaving 18 bases between the germline ends. The DNA for the CDR3 is TGCAGCGCAAGTAACGGGGCGCGGGGCAATCAGCCCCAGCATTTT. Its protein product is CSASNGARGNQPQHF.

This clonotype occurred a few times. J is TRBJ2-4 and V is TRBV14; D call uncertain. This CDR3 comprises 17 residues. The V gene lost 4 bases and the J gene lost 0 bases, with 16 bases spanning the gap. The germline CDR1 and CDR2 sequences are SGHDN and FVKESK. The CDR3 DNA reads as TGTGCCAGCAGCCGTGGGCTGCCAACCCTAGCCAAAAACATTCAGTACTTC. Translated, it gives CASSRGLPTLAKNIQYF.

The sample holds many counts of this clonotype. The V gene is TRBV12-3 or TRBV12-4, the J gene TRBJ2-2; TRBD1 might be the D (6 bases). Trimming took off 8 bases at V and 7 bases at J, with 11 bases between the two ends. The CDR3 consists of 12 residues. CDR3 nucleotide sequence: TGTGCCAGCGGTCAGGGGATCGGGGAGCTGTTTTTT. Protein: CASGQGIGELFF.

This clonotype was observed a handful of times. The chain links TRBV7-3 to TRBJ2-3, with TRBD2 matching 10 bases. Germline V gives CDR1 SGHTA, CDR2 FQGTGA. This CDR3 contains 14 residues. Trimming cost V 6 bases and J 5 bases; bases outside gene matches: 5. The CDR3 DNA is TGTGCCAGCAGACGGACTAGCGGAGTAGATACGCAGTATTTT. Translating it yields CASRRTSGVDTQYF.

This sequence joins TRBV7-3 and TRBJ2-7, with D perhaps being TRBD1 or TRBD2 (5 bases each). This CDR3 has 14 residues. Trimming took off 5 bases at V and 5 bases at J, with 16 bases between the two ends. CDR1 is SGHTA and CDR2 is FQGTGA in the germline V gene. CDR3 sequence: CASSRDARGNEQYF. In DNA form, the CDR3 reads TGTGCCAGCAGCCGGGACGCCAGAGGAAACGAGCAGTACTTC.

This clonotype was recorded at least ten times. This chain uses TRBV5-1 with TRBJ1-1; D is undetermined. Trimming took off 2 bases at V and 3 bases at J, with 8 bases between the two ends. This CDR3 has 13 amino acids. CDR1 and CDR2 from the germline V gene are SGHRS and YFSETQ. This CDR3 is CASSFSLDTEAFF. CDR3 DNA: TGCGCCAGCAGCTTTTCTCTGGACACTGAAGCTTTCTTT.

Points on this clonotype: A read error may explain this, as a much larger clone is one base away. V is TRBV29-1 and J is TRBJ1-1; D is uncertain. The CDR3 loop spans 13 amino acids. CDR1 and CDR2 from the germline V gene are SQVTM and ANQGSEA. The CDR3 DNA reads TGCAGCGTTGGATACGGACTGGCCACTGACGCTTTCTTT. Translating gives CSVGYGLATDAFF.

The V call is TRBV2, the J call TRBJ2-7; the D is unclear. The CDR3 totals 11 residues. V lost 3 bases, J lost 12 bases, and 12 bases lay in between. Germline V gene data show CDR1 as SNHLY and CDR2 as FYNNEI. CDR3 in amino acids: CASSEQSAAYV. CDR3 DNA sequence: TGTGCCAGCAGTGAGCAGTCCGCAGCGTACGTC.

This clonotype occurred many times. The rearrangement joins TRBV18 to TRBJ1-2, with D unclear. Trimming took 6 bases from V and 5 from J, leaving 13 bases between them. The V gene's germline CDR1 is KGHSH and CDR2 LQKENI. The CDR3 is 13 residues long. CDR3 bases: TGTGCCAGCTCCCTCGCGACGGATTATGGCTACACCTTC. It encodes CASSLATDYGYTF.

This clonotype was found a few times. The chain has TRBV11-3 and TRBJ2-7; the match to TRBD2 covers 10 bases. Unmatched junction bases numbered 10, after V lost 3 bases and J lost 2 bases. CDR3 length: 17 amino acids. Germline V gene sequence: CDR1 SGHNT, CDR2 YENEEA. The CDR3 is CASSLWTLAGATYEQYF. The CDR3, as DNA: TGTGCCAGCAGCTTGTGGACCCTAGCGGGAGCGACCTACGAGCAGTACTTC.

This clonotype came up many times. The genes are TRBV12-3 or TRBV12-4 and TRBJ2-3, with 7 bases lining up with TRBD2. Losses at the gene ends were 6 bases for V and 3 bases for J; bases not matched to a gene: 9. This CDR3 is 15 amino acids long. CDR3 residues: CASRLSGKGTDTQYF. DNA for the CDR3: TGTGCCAGCAGGCTGAGCGGGAAGGGGACAGATACGCAGTATTTT.

This chain uses TRBV5-6 with TRBJ2-5, with D unclear. Deletions cut 4 bases from V and 0 bases from J, with 7 bases between. CDR1 and CDR2 from the germline V gene are SGHDT and YYEEEE. The CDR3 consists of 13 residues. The CDR3 spells CASSTWYQETQYF. The CDR3 nucleotides read TGTGCCAGCAGCACGTGGTACCAAGAGACCCAGTACTTC.

This clonotype was found many times. The genes are TRBV20-1 and TRBJ2-3; TRBD1 might be the D (6 bases). This CDR3 spans 13 amino acids. V was shortened by 3 bases and J by 4 bases, with 11 bases between the two germline ends. Looked up from germline, CDR1 is DFQATT and CDR2 is SNEGSKA (reference sequence). Written as DNA, the CDR3 is TGCAGTGCTAGGGACCCAGGGGCAGATACGCAGTATTTT. It encodes CSARDPGADTQYF.

This clonotype turned up a few times. The genes are TRBV7-2 and TRBJ1-1; 7 positions agree with TRBD1. V shed 1 base, J shed 8 bases, and the junction held 7 bases outside the gene matches. The CDR3 totals 14 residues. Germline V lookup: CDR1 SGHTA, CDR2 FQGNSA. This chain's CDR3 is CASSLEGAQGEAFF. DNA of the CDR3: TGTGCCAGCAGCTTAGAGGGGGCACAGGGAGAAGCTTTCTTT.

Ten or more counts support this clonotype. This chain joins TRBV11-2 and TRBJ2-7; 7 positions agree with TRBD1. V was clipped by 5 bases and J by 4 bases; unmatched bases: 11. This CDR3 has 15 amino acids. Germline V lookup: CDR1 SGHAT, CDR2 FQNNGV. CDR3 DNA: TGTGCCAGCAGCCCCGGGACAGCCGGGTCTTACGAGCAGTACGTC. Translated: CASSPGTAGSYEQYV.

The CDR3 sequence is CATSDFGPDTDTQYF. DNA of the CDR3: TGTGCCACCAGTGATTTTGGACCAGACACAGATACGCAGTATTTT. This sequence joins TRBV24-1 and TRBJ2-3; D not resolved. Germline CDR1 reads KGHDR; CDR2 reads SFDVKD. The CDR3 runs to 15 residues. V shed 1 base and J shed 2 bases, with 9 bases lying between them.

This clonotype was picked up many times. J is TRBJ2-1 and V is TRBV5-5; D perhaps matches TRBD2 (5 bases). The germline V and J ends were trimmed by 5 bases and 2 bases, with 17 bases remaining between them. Germline assignment: CDR1 SGHKS and CDR2 YYEKEE (reference sequence). This CDR3 has 16 amino acids. CDR3 protein: CASSNLKSGAYNEQFF. The CDR3, as DNA: TGTGCCAGCAGTAACCTCAAAAGCGGCGCCTACAATGAGCAGTTCTTC.

This clonotype was observed at least ten times. The rearrangement uses TRBV19 and TRBJ2-3; 7 bases match TRBD2. Germline V gives CDR1 LNHDA, CDR2 SQIVND (reference sequence). This CDR3 has 16 amino acids. The J segment lost 2 bases and the V segment lost 5 bases, leaving 10 bases of the junction unmatched. The CDR3 DNA reads TGTGCCAGTAGTTTCAACCAAGCGGGACCCACAGATACGCAGTATTTT. It yields the protein CASSFNQAGPTDTQYF.

This clonotype was seen a handful of times. This chain joins TRBV7-2 and TRBJ2-1; D is tentatively TRBD1 or TRBD2 (6 bases each). Trimming removed 1 base from V and 5 bases from J, with 21 bases in between. Germline loops: CDR1 SGHTA, CDR2 FQGNSA. The length of the CDR3 is 18 residues. CDR3 in DNA: TGTGCCAGCAGCTTAGAGGGGGGAAGGAGGGACACAAACAATGAGCAGTTCTTC. Translation gives CASSLEGGRRDTNNEQFF.

This clonotype was seen repeatedly, ten times or more. The rearrangement uses TRBV29-1 and TRBJ2-1, with TRBD2 matching over 10 bases. The CDR3 has 14 residues. Trimming removed 3 bases from V and 9 bases from J; junction bases left unmatched: 8. CDR1 is SQVTM and CDR2 is ANQGSEA in the germline V gene. CDR3: CSVDKLAGFGEQFF. Written as DNA, the CDR3 is TGCAGCGTTGATAAACTAGCGGGATTCGGTGAGCAGTTCTTC.

The CDR3 region is CATRSYNEQFF. CDR3 coding DNA: TGTGCCACCCGGTCCTACAATGAGCAGTTCTTC. The V and J genes are TRBV19 and TRBJ2-1; D remains unclear. Germline CDR1 reads LNHDA; CDR2 reads SQIVND (reference sequence). Trimming cost V 10 bases and J 1 base, with 5 bases left between them. The CDR3 is 11 residues long.

The V gene is TRBV7-6, the J gene TRBJ2-6, with 7 bases fitting TRBD1. With V trimmed by 0 bases and J by 2 bases, 19 bases remained unmatched. Germline-derived CDR1 and CDR2 are SGHVS and FNYEAQ. The CDR3 has 22 residues. The chain's CDR3 is CASSLAAPRFTGVVTGANVLTF. The CDR3 nucleotides are TGTGCCAGCAGCTTAGCGGCCCCCAGATTCACAGGGGTGGTTACTGGGGCCAACGTCCTGACTTTC.

This clonotype was counted many times. The CDR3 sequence is CASSSLEAFF. Written as DNA, the CDR3 is TGTGCCAGCAGCTCTCTTGAAGCTTTCTTT. The chain recombines TRBV11-2 with TRBJ1-1, with D unclear. V lost 4 bases and J 7 bases, leaving 4 bases between the germline ends. This CDR3 comprises 10 residues. CDR1 and CDR2 (germline): SGHAT, FQNNGV.

The V and J genes are TRBV4-1 and TRBJ1-1; D gene uncertain. The length of the CDR3 is 15 residues. The V gene lost 0 bases and the J gene lost 4 bases, with 12 bases spanning the gap. Germline V gives CDR1 MGHRA, CDR2 YSYEKL. The CDR3 bases are TGCGCCAGCAGCCAAGATCCACGGGAAGGCACTGAAGCTTTCTTT. It yields the protein CASSQDPREGTEAFF.

This clonotype was seen a handful of times. The chain is built from TRBV4-2 and TRBJ2-1; 11 bases align to TRBD2. V shed 2 bases, J shed 4 bases, and the junction held 4 bases outside the gene matches. Per germline, CDR1 LGHNA and CDR2 YNFKEQ. The CDR3 runs to 16 residues. CDR3 sequence reads: CASSQTGTSGYNEQFF. The DNA of the CDR3 is TGTGCCAGCAGCCAAACCGGGACTAGCGGTTACAATGAGCAGTTCTTC.

This clonotype occurred many times. Here the CDR3 DNA reads TGCAGTGCTAGAGATAGGCTAGCGGCGAGCTCCTACAATGAGCAGTTCTTC. This codes for CSARDRLAASSYNEQFF. V usage is TRBV20-1 and J usage is TRBJ2-1; TRBD2 matches at 7 bases. Germline V gene data show CDR1 as DFQATT and CDR2 as SNEGSKA (reference sequence). The V gene end was trimmed by 0 bases and the J gene end by 0 bases; junction bases not matched to a gene: 8. The CDR3 runs 17 residues.

This clonotype occurred a few times. The genes are TRBV5-1 and TRBJ2-5; unclear D gene. Germline V lookup: CDR1 SGHRS, CDR2 YFSETQ. Trimming took off 3 bases at V and 0 bases at J, with 12 bases between the two ends. CDR3 size: 15 residues. CDR3 residues: CASSSLGRYQETQYF. The CDR3 region has the DNA TGCGCCAGCAGCTCCCTTGGCAGATACCAAGAGACCCAGTACTTC.

This clonotype was observed a handful of times. This chain links TRBV29-1 with TRBJ2-7, with 9 nucleotides matching TRBD1. V lost 6 bases, J lost 1 base, and 13 bases stayed unmatched. The germline gives CDR1 SQVTM, CDR2 ANQGSEA. The CDR3 is 16 amino acids. CDR3 sequence (DNA): TGCAGCGTAACCCCCCTCGGGACAGGGACTTCCTACGAGCAGTACTTC. This translates into CSVTPLGTGTSYEQYF.

This clonotype was seen many times. This sequence joins TRBV27 and TRBJ2-2; 12 bases agree with TRBD2. Germline V gene sequence: CDR1 MNHEY, CDR2 SMNVEV (reference sequence). V gave up 9 bases and J gave up 4 bases; unmatched junction bases: 6. This CDR3 region has 15 residues. The CDR3 spells CASAKLAGGTGELFF. Here the CDR3 DNA reads TGTGCCAGTGCAAAACTAGCGGGGGGCACCGGGGAGCTGTTTTTT.